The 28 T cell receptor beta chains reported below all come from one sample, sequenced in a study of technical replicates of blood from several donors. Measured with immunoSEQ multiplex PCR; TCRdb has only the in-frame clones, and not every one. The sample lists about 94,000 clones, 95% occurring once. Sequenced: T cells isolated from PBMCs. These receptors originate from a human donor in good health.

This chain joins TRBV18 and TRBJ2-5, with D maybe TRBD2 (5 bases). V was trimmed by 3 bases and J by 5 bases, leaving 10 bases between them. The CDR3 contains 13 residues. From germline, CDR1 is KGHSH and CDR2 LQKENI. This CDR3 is CASSPTSVETQYF. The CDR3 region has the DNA TGTGCCAGCTCACCTACTAGTGTGGAGACCCAGTACTTC.

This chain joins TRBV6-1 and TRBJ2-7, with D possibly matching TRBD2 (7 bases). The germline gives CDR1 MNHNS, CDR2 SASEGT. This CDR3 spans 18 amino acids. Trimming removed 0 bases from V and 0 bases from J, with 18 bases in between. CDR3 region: CASSEAGLRGPSSYEQYF. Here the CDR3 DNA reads TGTGCCAGCAGTGAAGCAGGGTTGCGGGGGCCCAGCTCCTACGAGCAGTACTTC.

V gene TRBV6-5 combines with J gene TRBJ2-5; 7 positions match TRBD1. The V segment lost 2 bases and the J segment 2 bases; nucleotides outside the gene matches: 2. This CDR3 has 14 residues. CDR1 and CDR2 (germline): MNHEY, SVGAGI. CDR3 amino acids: CASSYQTGQETQYF. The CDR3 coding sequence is TGTGCCAGCAGTTACCAGACAGGGCAAGAGACCCAGTACTTC.

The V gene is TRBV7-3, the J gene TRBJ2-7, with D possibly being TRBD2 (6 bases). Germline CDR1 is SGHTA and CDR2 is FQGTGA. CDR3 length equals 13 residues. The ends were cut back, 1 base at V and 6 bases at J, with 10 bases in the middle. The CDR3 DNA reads TGTGCCAGCAGCTTAAATCCCGGGGGCGAGCAGTACTTC. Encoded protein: CASSLNPGGEQYF.

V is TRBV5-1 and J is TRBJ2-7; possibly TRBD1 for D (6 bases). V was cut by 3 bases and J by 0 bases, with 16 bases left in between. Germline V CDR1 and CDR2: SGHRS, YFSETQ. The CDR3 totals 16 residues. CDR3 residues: CASSSYQGQPSYEQYF. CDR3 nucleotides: TGCGCCAGCAGCTCATACCAGGGACAACCCTCCTACGAGCAGTACTTC.

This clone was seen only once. The CDR3, as DNA: TGTGCCAGCACCTACTTTTCGGGGTCCACTGAAGCTTTCTTT. It codes for CASTYFSGSTEAFF. This chain uses TRBV27 with TRBJ1-1; D not resolved. Germline V gene data show CDR1 as MNHEY and CDR2 as SMNVEV (reference sequence). V lost 7 bases and J lost 4, with 16 bases in between. The CDR3 covers 14 residues.

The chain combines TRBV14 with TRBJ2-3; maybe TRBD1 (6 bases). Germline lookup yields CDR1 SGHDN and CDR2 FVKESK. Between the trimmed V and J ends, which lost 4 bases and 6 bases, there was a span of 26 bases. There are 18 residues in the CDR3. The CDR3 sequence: CASSLTIGTIKTADTQYF. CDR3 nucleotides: TGTGCCAGCAGCCTCACGATCGGGACAATCAAAACGGCGGATACGCAGTATTTT.

This CDR3 is CASGPIGVNEQFF. The CDR3 DNA reads TGTGCCAGCGGGCCGATAGGGGTGAATGAGCAGTTCTTC. The chain has TRBV6-5 and TRBJ2-1, with D tentatively TRBD1 (5 bases). Germline assignment: CDR1 MNHEY and CDR2 SVGAGI. This CDR3 is built from 13 residues. With 8 bases removed from V and 7 bases from J, the gap between germline ends came to 15 bases.

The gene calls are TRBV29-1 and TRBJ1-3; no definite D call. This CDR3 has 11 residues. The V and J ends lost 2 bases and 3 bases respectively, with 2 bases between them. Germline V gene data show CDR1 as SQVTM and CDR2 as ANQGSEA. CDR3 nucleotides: TGCAGCGTTGAATATGGAAACACCATATATTTT. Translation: CSVEYGNTIYF.

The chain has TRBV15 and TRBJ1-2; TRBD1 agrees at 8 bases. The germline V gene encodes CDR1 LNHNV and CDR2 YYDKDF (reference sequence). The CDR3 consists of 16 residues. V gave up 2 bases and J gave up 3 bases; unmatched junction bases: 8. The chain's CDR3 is CATSRPGQGLDYGYTF. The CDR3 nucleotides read TGTGCCACCAGCAGACCCGGACAGGGTCTGGACTATGGCTACACCTTC. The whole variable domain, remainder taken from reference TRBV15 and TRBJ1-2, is DAMVIQNPRYQVTQFGKPVTLSCSQTLNHNVMYWYQQKSSQAPKLLFHYYDKDFNNEADTPDNFQSRRPNTSFCFLDIRSPGLGDTAMYLCATSRPGQGLDYGYTFGSGTRLTVV.

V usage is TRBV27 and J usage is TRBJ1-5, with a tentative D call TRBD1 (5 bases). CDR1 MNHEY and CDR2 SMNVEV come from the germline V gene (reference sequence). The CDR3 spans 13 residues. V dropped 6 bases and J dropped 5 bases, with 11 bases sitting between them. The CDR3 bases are TGTGCCAGCAGGCAGTTCAGGGATCAGCCCCAGCATTTT. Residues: CASRQFRDQPQHF.

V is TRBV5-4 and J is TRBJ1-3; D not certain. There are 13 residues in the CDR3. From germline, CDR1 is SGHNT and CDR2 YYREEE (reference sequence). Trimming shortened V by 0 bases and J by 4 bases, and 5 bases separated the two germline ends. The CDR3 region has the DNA TGTGCCAGCAGCTTGGAACGGGGAAACACCATATATTTT. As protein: CASSLERGNTIYF.

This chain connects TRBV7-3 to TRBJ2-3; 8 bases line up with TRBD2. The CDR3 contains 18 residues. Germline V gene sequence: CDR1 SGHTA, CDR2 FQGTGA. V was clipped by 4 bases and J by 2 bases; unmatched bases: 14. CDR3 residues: CASSSTSLGAGDTDTQYF. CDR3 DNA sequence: TGTGCCAGCAGCTCCACAAGTTTAGGAGCGGGGGACACAGATACGCAGTATTTT.

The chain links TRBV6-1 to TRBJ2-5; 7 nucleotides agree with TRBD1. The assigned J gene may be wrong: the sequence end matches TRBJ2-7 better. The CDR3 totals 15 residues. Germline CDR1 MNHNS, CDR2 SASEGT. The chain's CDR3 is CASSETGSIGYEQYF. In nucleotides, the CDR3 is TGTGCCAGCAGCGAGACAGGGTCAATAGGCTACGAGCAGTACTTC.

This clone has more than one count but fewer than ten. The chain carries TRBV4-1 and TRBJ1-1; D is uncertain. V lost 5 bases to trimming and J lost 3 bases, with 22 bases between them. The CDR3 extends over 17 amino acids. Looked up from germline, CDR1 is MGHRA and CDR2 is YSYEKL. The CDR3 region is CASSTHRNRGRDTEAFF. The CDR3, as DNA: TGCGCCAGCAGCACACACCGAAACCGGGGTAGAGACACTGAAGCTTTCTTT.

CDR3 coding DNA: TGTGCTAGTGGTTTGTCCAGGACAGGGGGCTCTTACGAGCAGTACTTC. This encodes CASGLSRTGGSYEQYF. The chain couples TRBV12-5 to TRBJ2-7; the match to TRBD1 covers 11 bases. Looked up from germline, CDR1 is LGHNT and CDR2 is FRNRAP. The CDR3 spans 16 residues. V shed 2 bases and J 4 bases; nucleotides not matched to a gene: 7.

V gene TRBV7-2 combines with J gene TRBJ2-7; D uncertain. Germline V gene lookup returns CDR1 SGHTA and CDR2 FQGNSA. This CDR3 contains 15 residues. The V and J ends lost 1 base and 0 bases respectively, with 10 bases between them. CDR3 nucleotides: TGTGCCAGCAGCTTAGGGGCCTGGTCCTCCTACGAGCAGTACTTC. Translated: CASSLGAWSSYEQYF.

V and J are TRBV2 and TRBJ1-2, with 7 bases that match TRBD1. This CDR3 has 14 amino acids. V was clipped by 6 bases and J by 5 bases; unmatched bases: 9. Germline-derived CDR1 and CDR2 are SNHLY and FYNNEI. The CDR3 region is CASSLPGTAYGYTF. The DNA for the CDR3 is TGTGCCAGCAGCCTACCAGGGACAGCTTATGGCTACACCTTC.

CDR3 bases: TGTGCCAGCAGCGGGAGGGCCAATGAGCAGTTCTTC. Translation: CASSGRANEQFF. The rearrangement joins TRBV28 to TRBJ2-1; 8 nucleotides match TRBD2. CDR1 and CDR2 from the germline V gene are MDHEN and SYDVKM. J was trimmed by 6 bases and V by 6 bases; bases with no gene match: 1. The CDR3 extends over 12 amino acids.

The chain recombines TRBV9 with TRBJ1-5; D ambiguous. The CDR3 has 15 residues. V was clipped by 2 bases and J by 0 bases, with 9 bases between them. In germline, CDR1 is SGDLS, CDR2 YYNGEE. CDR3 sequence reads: CASSVGVNSNQPQHF. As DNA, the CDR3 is TGTGCCAGCAGCGTCGGGGTCAATAGCAATCAGCCCCAGCATTTT. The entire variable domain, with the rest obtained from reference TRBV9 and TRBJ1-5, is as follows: DSGVTQTPKHLITATGQRVTLRCSPRSGDLSVYWYQQSLDQGLQFLIQYYNGEERAKGNILERFSAQQFPDLHSELNLSSLELGDSALYFCASSVGVNSNQPQHFGDGTRLSIL.

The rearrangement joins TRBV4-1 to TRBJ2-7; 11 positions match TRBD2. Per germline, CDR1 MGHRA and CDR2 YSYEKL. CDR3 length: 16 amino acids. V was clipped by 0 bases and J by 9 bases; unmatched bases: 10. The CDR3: CASSQDPGLAGGLQYF. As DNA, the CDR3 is TGCGCCAGCAGCCAAGATCCCGGCCTAGCGGGGGGTTTGCAGTACTTC.

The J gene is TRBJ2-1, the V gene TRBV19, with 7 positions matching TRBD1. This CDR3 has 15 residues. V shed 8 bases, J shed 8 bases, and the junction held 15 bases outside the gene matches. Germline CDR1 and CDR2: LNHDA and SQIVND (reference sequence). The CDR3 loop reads CASGRTGFIVDEQFF. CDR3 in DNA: TGTGCCAGTGGTAGGACAGGTTTTATTGTTGATGAGCAGTTCTTC. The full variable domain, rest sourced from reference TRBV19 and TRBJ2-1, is DGGITQSPKYLFRKEGQNVTLSCEQNLNHDAMYWYRQDPGQGLRLIYYSQIVNDFQKGDIAEGYSVSREKKESFPLTVTSAQKNPTAFYLCASGRTGFIVDEQFFGPGTRLTVL.

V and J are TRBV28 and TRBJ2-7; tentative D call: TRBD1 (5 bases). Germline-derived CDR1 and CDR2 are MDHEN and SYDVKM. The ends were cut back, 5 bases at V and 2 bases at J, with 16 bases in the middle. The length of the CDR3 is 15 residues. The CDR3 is CASSRGQADTYEQYF. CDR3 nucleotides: TGTGCCAGCAGTAGGGGCCAGGCGGATACCTACGAGCAGTACTTC.

The CDR3 DNA is TGTGCCAGCAGTTACTCGCCCGGAGGGAATGGCTACACCTTC. This codes for CASSYSPGGNGYTF. The chain recombines TRBV6-5 with TRBJ1-2; D gene uncertain. This CDR3 has 14 residues. The V and J ends lost 0 bases and 6 bases respectively, with 11 bases between them. Germline assignment: CDR1 MNHEY and CDR2 SVGAGI.

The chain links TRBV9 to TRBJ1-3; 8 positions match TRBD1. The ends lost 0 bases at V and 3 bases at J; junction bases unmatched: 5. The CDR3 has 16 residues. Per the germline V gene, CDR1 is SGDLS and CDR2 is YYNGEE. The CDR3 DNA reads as TGTGCCAGCAGCGTAGGGGGCAGGGGGCATGGAAACACCATATATTTT. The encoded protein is CASSVGGRGHGNTIYF.

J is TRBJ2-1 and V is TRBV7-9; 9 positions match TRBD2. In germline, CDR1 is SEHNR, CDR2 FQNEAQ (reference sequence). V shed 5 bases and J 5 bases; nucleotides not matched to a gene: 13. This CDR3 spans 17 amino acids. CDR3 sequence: CASSPGWVAGVDNEQFF. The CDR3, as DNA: TGTGCCAGCAGCCCCGGTTGGGTAGCGGGAGTTGACAATGAGCAGTTCTTC. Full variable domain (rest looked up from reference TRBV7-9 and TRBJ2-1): DTGVSQNPRHKITKRGQNVTFRCDPISEHNRLYWYRQTLGQGPEFLTYFQNEAQLEKSRLLSDRFSAERPKGSFSTLEIQRTEQGDSAMYLCASSPGWVAGVDNEQFFGPGTRLTVL.

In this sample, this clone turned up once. The CDR3 spells CASSFVVPSGRGWVETQYF. In DNA form, the CDR3 reads TGTGCCAGCAGCTTCGTTGTCCCTAGCGGGAGGGGTTGGGTGGAGACCCAGTACTTC. This sequence joins TRBV5-6 and TRBJ2-5; 12 bases are a match to TRBD2. Germline V lookup: CDR1 SGHDT, CDR2 YYEEEE. CDR3 length equals 19 residues. The ends lost 2 bases at V and 5 bases at J; junction bases unmatched: 16.

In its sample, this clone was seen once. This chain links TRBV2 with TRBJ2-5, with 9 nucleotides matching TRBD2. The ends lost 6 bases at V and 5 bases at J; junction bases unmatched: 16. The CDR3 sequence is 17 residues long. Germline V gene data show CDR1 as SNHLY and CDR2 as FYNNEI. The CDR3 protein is CASRWTSARGVSETQYF. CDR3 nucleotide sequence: TGTGCCAGCAGGTGGACTAGCGCTAGAGGTGTTTCGGAGACCCAGTACTTC.